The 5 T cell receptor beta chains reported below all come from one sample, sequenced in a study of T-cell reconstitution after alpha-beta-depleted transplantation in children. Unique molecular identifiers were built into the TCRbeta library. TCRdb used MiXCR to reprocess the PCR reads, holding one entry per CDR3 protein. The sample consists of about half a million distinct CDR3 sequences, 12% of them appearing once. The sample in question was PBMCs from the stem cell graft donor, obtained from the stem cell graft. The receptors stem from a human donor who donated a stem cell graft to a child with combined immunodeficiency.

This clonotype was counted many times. Here the CDR3 reads CASRRDGSYEQYF. In nucleotides, the CDR3 is TGCGCCAGCAGACGGGACGGATCCTACGAGCAGTACTTC. This chain connects TRBV5-1 to TRBJ2-7, with D possibly being TRBD1 or TRBD2 (5 bases each). V dropped 5 bases and J dropped 1 base, with 10 bases sitting between them. Germline lookup yields CDR1 SGHRS and CDR2 YFSETQ. The CDR3 has 13 amino acids.

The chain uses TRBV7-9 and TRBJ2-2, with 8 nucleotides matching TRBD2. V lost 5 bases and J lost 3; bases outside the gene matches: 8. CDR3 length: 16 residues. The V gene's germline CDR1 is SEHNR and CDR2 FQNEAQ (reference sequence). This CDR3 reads CASSPRTSRYTGELFF. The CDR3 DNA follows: TGTGCCAGCAGCCCCCGGACTAGCCGGTACACCGGGGAGCTGTTTTTT.

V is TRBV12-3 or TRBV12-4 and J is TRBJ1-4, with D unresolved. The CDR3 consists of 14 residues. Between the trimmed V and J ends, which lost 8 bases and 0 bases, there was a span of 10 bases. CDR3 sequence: CASGDIPTNEKLFF. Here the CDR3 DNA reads TGTGCCAGCGGCGACATCCCAACTAATGAAAAACTGTTTTTT.

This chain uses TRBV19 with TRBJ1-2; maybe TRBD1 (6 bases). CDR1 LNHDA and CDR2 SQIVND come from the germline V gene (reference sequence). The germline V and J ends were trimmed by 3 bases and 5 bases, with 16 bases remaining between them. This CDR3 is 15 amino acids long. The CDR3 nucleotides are TGTGCCAGTAGTATCGCAGCAGGGGATTATTATGGCTACACCTTC. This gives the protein CASSIAAGDYYGYTF.

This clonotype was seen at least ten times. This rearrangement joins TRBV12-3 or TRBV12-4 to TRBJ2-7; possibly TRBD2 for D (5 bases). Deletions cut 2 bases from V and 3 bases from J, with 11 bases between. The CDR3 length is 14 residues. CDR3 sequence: CASSLMRADYEQYF. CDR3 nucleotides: TGTGCCAGCAGTTTAATGAGGGCGGACTACGAGCAGTACTTC.